This TCR beta chain was recovered during a study of blood T cell repertoires in COVID-19. Overall study context: The United States, Italy and Spain provided the acute and convalescent COVID-19 samples. Sources were T cells, B-cell-depleted T cells, or PBMCs; the material itself was cDNA or gDNA.

TCRdb's copy holds only in-frame clones and misses some; the assay was immunoSEQ multiplex PCR. The sample carries about 100,000 clones, roughly 80% recorded once. Germline V lookup: CDR1 SGHRS, CDR2 YFSETQ. The CDR3 is made up of 15 amino acids. V was trimmed by 0 bases and J by 7 bases, leaving 17 bases between them. The sequence was obtained from a woman aged 55-75 years with acute or convalescent COVID-19. Sequenced input: peripheral blood. V and J are TRBV5-1 and TRBJ2-7; D is unresolved. The CDR3 here is CASSLEASLFGEQYF. The CDR3 bases are TGCGCCAGCAGCTTGGAGGCCAGCCTCTTCGGGGAGCAGTACTTC. The entire variable domain, with the rest obtained from reference TRBV5-1 and TRBJ2-7, is as follows: KAGVTQTPRYLIKTRGQQVTLSCSPISGHRSVSWYQQTPGQGLQFLFEYFSETQRNKGNFPGRFSGRQFSNSRSEMNVSTLELGDSALYLCASSLEASLFGEQYFGPGTRLTVT.